Listed here are 18 T cell receptor beta chains from one sample, sequenced in a study of blood T cell repertoires in COVID-19. Only in-frame clones appear in the TCRdb table, and some are missing; sequencing was by immunoSEQ multiplex PCR. The sample includes over 130,000 clones, over 80% of them seen just once. Sequencing was performed on peripheral blood. These receptors originate from a man in his fifties or sixties with active or convalescent COVID-19.

The chain has TRBV7-9 and TRBJ2-7; tentatively, D is TRBD1 (5 bases). The V gene's germline CDR1 is SEHNR and CDR2 FQNEAQ (reference sequence). The CDR3 runs 14 residues. V gave up 2 bases and J gave up 3 bases, with 11 bases separating them. CDR3 in amino acids: CASSLLQENYEQYF. The CDR3 DNA is TGTGCCAGCAGCTTATTACAGGAAAACTACGAGCAGTACTTC. Based on the CDR3 plus reference TRBV7-9 and TRBJ2-7, the full variable domain is DTGVSQNPRHKITKRGQNVTFRCDPISEHNRLYWYRQTLGQGPEFLTYFQNEAQLEKSRLLSDRFSAERPKGSFSTLEIQRTEQGDSAMYLCASSLLQENYEQYFGPGTRLTVT.

The CDR3 here is CASSLSGANVLTF. For the CDR3, the DNA is TGTGCCAGCAGTCTCTCTGGGGCCAACGTCCTGACTTTC. The chain employs TRBV12-3 or TRBV12-4 and TRBJ2-6; D is unclear. This CDR3 has 13 residues. Trimming cost V 5 bases and J 0 bases, with 2 bases left between them.

The chain combines TRBV7-6 with TRBJ2-7; 7 bases match TRBD2. Germline V CDR1 and CDR2: SGHVS, FNYEAQ. The ends lost 4 bases at V and 6 bases at J; junction bases unmatched: 9. The CDR3 covers 14 residues. In nucleotides, the CDR3 is TGTGCCAGCAGCTCCAGACTAGCCTCTCCCGAGCAGTACTTC. It codes for CASSSRLASPEQYF.

The J gene is TRBJ1-1, the V gene TRBV5-1; TRBD1 might be the D (6 bases). Trimming took 0 bases from V and 1 from J, leaving 10 bases between them. Germline loops: CDR1 SGHRS, CDR2 YFSETQ. The CDR3 has 15 amino acids. Here the CDR3 DNA reads TGCGCCAGCAGCTTGGTGGGACATAGGAACACTGAAGCTTTCTTT. It encodes CASSLVGHRNTEAFF.

This rearrangement joins TRBV25-1 to TRBJ2-3, with 10 bases identical to TRBD2. V dropped 0 bases and J dropped 5; count of bases not matched to a gene: 8. The CDR3 length is 17 residues. Germline V gene sequence: CDR1 MGHDK, CDR2 SYGVNS. CDR3 nucleotide sequence: TGTGCCAGCAGTGAATATCGAACTAGCGGGATGGTAGATACGCAGTATTTT. Amino acid sequence: CASSEYRTSGMVDTQYF.

The chain links TRBV9 to TRBJ2-7; unclear D gene. Germline assignment: CDR1 SGDLS and CDR2 YYNGEE. V was pared by 0 bases and J by 4 bases, with 11 bases between. There are 14 residues in the CDR3. The CDR3 sequence is CASSVGSKKYEQYF. CDR3 bases: TGTGCCAGCAGCGTAGGCAGTAAAAAGTACGAGCAGTACTTC.

The CDR3 DNA reads TGTGCCAGTAGTATTGGAGGATGGAGCTCCTACGAGCAGTACTTC. Translated, it gives CASSIGGWSSYEQYF. This chain links TRBV19 with TRBJ2-7; a possible D gene is TRBD2 (5 bases). V was trimmed by 3 bases and J by 0 bases, leaving 12 bases between them. Germline V gene lookup returns CDR1 LNHDA and CDR2 SQIVND (reference sequence). CDR3 length: 15 residues.

The chain joins TRBV6-4 to TRBJ1-1, with unresolved D. CDR3 length: 13 amino acids. Per the germline V gene, CDR1 is MRHNA and CDR2 is SNTAGT. V was pared by 6 bases and J by 0 bases, with 8 bases between. The CDR3 DNA reads TGTGCCAGCAGCGCGAAGATGAACACTGAAGCTTTCTTT. This encodes CASSAKMNTEAFF.

This chain connects TRBV3-1 (or the pseudogene TRBV3-2) to TRBJ1-2; D remains ambiguous. The CDR3 has 15 residues. CDR1 is LGHDT, CDR2 YNNKEL, per germline (reference sequence). With 4 bases removed from V and 4 bases from J, the gap between germline ends came to 16 bases. The CDR3 region is CASSPLGARLYGYTF. The CDR3 region has the DNA TGTGCCAGCAGCCCCCTTGGCGCCAGACTCTATGGCTACACCTTC.

The rearrangement links TRBV3-1 (or the pseudogene TRBV3-2) to TRBJ2-7, with 10 bases aligning to TRBD2. The germline V gene has CDR1 LGHDT and CDR2 YNNKEL (reference sequence). Germline trimming cut 8 bases from V and 6 bases from J; bases unmatched to any gene: 7. The CDR3 has 13 amino acids. CDR3 DNA sequence: TGTGCCAGCGGCTTACTAGCGGGACTCGAGCAGTACTTC. Amino acids: CASGLLAGLEQYF.

A few counts support this clone. The genes are TRBV7-8 and TRBJ1-1; the D is unclear. This CDR3 has 15 residues. Between the trimmed V and J ends, which lost 1 base and 5 bases, there was a span of 14 bases. The germline V gene encodes CDR1 SGHVS and CDR2 FQNEAQ. The CDR3 here is CASSLGLGGGTEAFF. CDR3 DNA: TGTGCCAGCAGCTTAGGTTTGGGAGGCGGGACTGAAGCTTTCTTT.

The chain carries TRBV2 and TRBJ1-6, with a weak D call TRBD1 (6 bases). The germline V gene has CDR1 SNHLY and CDR2 FYNNEI. V was shortened by 6 bases and J by 9 bases, with 18 bases between the two germline ends. The CDR3 length is 15 residues. CDR3 in DNA: TGTGCCAGCAGGGATACAGGGCTCGGTGGTTCACCCCTCCACTTT. Translated: CASRDTGLGGSPLHF.

CDR3 nucleotide sequence: TGTGCCAGCAGTTTCGGGACAGGGGGGAGCTACACCTTC. Protein product: CASSFGTGGSYTF. The chain links TRBV28 to TRBJ1-2; 11 bases match TRBD1. This CDR3 has 13 amino acids. Losses at the gene ends were 3 bases for V and 9 bases for J; bases not matched to a gene: 3. Looked up from germline, CDR1 is MDHEN and CDR2 is SYDVKM.

CDR3: CASSPGLTNNEQFF. In DNA, the CDR3 is TGTGCCAGCAGCCCGGGACTAACAAACAATGAGCAGTTCTTC. The chain combines TRBV9 with TRBJ2-1, with 7 bases fitting TRBD2. The CDR3 has 14 amino acids. The germline V gene has CDR1 SGDLS and CDR2 YYNGEE. The ends lost 4 bases at V and 5 bases at J; junction bases unmatched: 6.

The CDR3 DNA follows: TGTGCCAGCAGCCGTACAGCAGGGGGCTCTGGGGCCAACGTCCTGACTTTC. This sequence encodes CASSRTAGGSGANVLTF. The chain joins TRBV6-2 or TRBV6-3 to TRBJ2-6, with 7 bases matching TRBD1. CDR3 size: 17 residues. V was clipped by 6 bases and J by 0 bases; unmatched bases: 8. Germline values: CDR1 MNHEY, CDR2 SVGEGT.

The chain recombines TRBV5-6 with TRBJ1-4; 7 positions agree with TRBD1. This CDR3 has 15 amino acids. The germline V gene has CDR1 SGHDT and CDR2 YYEEEE. The trim removed 7 bases at V and 2 bases at J, leaving 8 bases unmatched. In DNA form, the CDR3 reads TGTGCCAGCTCTGAGGGGGCGAGGACTAATGAAAAACTGTTTTTT. This codes for CASSEGARTNEKLFF.

This chain uses TRBV5-4 with TRBJ2-5, with 7 bases lining up with TRBD1. Germline CDR1 and CDR2: SGHNT and YYREEE (reference sequence). J lost 4 bases, V lost 7 bases, and 7 bases had no gene match. The length of the CDR3 is 13 residues. The CDR3 loop is CASVPPGGETQYF. DNA of the CDR3: TGTGCCAGCGTCCCCCCAGGGGGAGAGACCCAGTACTTC.

The rearrangement joins TRBV5-1 to TRBJ2-2, with 12 bases that match TRBD1. V lost 4 bases and J lost 4; bases outside the gene matches: 5. The CDR3 contains 16 residues. The V gene's germline CDR1 is SGHRS and CDR2 YFSETQ. CDR3 loop: CASSVGTGGSTGELFF. CDR3 in DNA: TGCGCCAGCAGCGTAGGGACAGGGGGCTCCACCGGGGAGCTGTTTTTT.